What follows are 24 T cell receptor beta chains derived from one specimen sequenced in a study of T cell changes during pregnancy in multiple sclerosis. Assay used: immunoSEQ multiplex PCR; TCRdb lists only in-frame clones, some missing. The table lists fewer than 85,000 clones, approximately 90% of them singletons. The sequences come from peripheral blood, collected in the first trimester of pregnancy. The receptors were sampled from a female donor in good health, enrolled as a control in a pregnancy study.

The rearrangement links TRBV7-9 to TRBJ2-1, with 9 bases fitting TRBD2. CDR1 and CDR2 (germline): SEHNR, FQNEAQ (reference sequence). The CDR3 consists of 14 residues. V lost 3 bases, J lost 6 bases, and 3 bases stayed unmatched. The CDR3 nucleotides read TGTGCCAGCAGCTTGGGCGGGAGGGCCAATGAGCAGTTCTTC. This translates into CASSLGGRANEQFF.

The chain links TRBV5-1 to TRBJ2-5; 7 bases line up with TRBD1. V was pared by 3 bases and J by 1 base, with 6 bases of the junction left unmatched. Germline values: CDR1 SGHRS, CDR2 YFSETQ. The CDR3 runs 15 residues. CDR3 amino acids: CASSSTTGPQETQYF. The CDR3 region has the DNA TGCGCCAGCAGCTCGACGACAGGGCCCCAAGAGACCCAGTACTTC.

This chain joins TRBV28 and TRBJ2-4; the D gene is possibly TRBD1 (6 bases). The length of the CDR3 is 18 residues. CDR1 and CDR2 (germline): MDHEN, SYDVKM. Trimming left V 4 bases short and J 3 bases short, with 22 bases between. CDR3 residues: CASSSPLLGPRGKNIQYF. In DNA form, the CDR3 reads TGTGCCAGCAGTTCACCCCTCCTAGGCCCCAGGGGCAAAAACATTCAGTACTTC.

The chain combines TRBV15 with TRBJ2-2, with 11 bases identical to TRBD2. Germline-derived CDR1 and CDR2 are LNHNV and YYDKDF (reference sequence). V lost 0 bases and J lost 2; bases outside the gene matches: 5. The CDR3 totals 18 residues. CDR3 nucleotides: TGTGCCACCAGCAGAGATAGACTAGCGGGAACCAACACCGGGGAGCTGTTTTTT. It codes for CATSRDRLAGTNTGELFF.

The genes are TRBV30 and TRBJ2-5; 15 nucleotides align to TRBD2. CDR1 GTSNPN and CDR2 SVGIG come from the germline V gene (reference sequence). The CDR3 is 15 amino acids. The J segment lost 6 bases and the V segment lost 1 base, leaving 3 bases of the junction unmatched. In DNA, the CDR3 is TGTGCCTGGAGTGGCGGGACTAGCGGGAGGAAGACCCAGTACTTC. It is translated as CAWSGGTSGRKTQYF.

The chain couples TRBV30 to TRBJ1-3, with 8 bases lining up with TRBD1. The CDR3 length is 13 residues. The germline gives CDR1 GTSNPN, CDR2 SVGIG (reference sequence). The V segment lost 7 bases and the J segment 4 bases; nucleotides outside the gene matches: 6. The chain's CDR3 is CAYDRGSGNTIYF. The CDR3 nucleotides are TGTGCCTATGACAGGGGTTCGGGAAACACCATATATTTT.

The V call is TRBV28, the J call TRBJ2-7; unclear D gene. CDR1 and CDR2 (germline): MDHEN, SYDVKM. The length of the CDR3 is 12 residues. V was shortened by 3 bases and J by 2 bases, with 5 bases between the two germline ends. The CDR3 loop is CASSLSTYEQYF. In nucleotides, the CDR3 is TGTGCCAGCAGTTTGAGTACCTACGAGCAGTACTTC.

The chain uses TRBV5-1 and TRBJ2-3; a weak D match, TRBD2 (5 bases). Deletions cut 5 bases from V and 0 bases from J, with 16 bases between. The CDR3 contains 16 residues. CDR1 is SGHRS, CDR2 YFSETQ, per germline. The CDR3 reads CASRGSGGDSTDTQYF. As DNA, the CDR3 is TGCGCCAGCAGGGGAAGCGGCGGTGATAGCACAGATACGCAGTATTTT. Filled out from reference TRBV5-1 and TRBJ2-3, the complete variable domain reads KAGVTQTPRYLIKTRGQQVTLSCSPISGHRSVSWYQQTPGQGLQFLFEYFSETQRNKGNFPGRFSGRQFSNSRSEMNVSTLELGDSALYLCASRGSGGDSTDTQYFGPGTRLTVL.

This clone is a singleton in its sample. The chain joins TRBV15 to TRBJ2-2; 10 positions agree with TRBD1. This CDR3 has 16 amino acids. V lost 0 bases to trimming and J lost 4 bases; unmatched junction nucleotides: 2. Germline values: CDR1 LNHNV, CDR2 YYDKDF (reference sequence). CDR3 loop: CATSREWTGGTGELFF. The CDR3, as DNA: TGTGCCACCAGCAGAGAATGGACAGGGGGCACCGGGGAGCTGTTTTTT.

DNA for the CDR3: TGTGCCAGCAGTCGGTCGGGTGATCACACTGAAGCTTTCTTT. Translating gives CASSRSGDHTEAFF. The chain links TRBV27 to TRBJ1-1; D unclear. The V end lost 5 bases, the J end lost 3 bases, and 13 bases lay between the germline ends. The CDR3 length is 14 residues. Germline V gives CDR1 MNHEY, CDR2 SMNVEV (reference sequence).

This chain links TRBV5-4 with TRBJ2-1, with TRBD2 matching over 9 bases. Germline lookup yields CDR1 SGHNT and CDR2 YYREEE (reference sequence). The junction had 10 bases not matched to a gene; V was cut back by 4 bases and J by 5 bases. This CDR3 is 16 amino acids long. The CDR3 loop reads CASSHRAGGPDNEQFF. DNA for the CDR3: TGTGCCAGCAGCCATCGTGCGGGAGGGCCGGACAATGAGCAGTTCTTC.

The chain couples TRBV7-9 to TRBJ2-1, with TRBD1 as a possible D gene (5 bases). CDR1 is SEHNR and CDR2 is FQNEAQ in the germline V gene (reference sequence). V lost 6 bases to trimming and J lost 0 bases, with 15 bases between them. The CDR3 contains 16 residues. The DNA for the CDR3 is TGTGCCAGCAGGAAAGAAGACAGACTCTCCTACAATGAGCAGTTCTTC. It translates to CASRKEDRLSYNEQFF.

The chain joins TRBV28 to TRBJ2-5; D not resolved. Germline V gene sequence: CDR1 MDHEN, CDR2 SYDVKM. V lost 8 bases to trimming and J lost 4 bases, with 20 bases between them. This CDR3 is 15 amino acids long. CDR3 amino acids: CASSEDQARRETQYF. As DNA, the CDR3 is TGTGCCAGCTCCGAGGATCAAGCACGACGAGAGACCCAGTACTTC. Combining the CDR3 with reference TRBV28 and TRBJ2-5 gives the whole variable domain DVKVTQSSRYLVKRTGEKVFLECVQDMDHENMFWYRQDPGLGLRLIYFSYDVKMKEKGDIPEGYSVSREKKERFSLILESASTNQTSMYLCASSEDQARRETQYFGPGTRLLVL.

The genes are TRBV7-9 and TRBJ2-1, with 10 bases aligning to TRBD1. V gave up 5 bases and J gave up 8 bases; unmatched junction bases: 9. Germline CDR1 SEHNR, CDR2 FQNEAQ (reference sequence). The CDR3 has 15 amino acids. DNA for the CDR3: TGTGCCAGCAGCGACGGGACAGGGGAGGTCGATGAGCAGTTCTTC. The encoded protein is CASSDGTGEVDEQFF.

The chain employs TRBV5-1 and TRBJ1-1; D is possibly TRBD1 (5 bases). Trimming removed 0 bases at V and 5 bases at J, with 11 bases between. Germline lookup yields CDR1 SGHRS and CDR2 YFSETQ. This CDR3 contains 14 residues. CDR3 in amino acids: CASSLGPGMTEAFF. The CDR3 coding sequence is TGCGCCAGCAGCTTGGGCCCAGGGATGACTGAAGCTTTCTTT.

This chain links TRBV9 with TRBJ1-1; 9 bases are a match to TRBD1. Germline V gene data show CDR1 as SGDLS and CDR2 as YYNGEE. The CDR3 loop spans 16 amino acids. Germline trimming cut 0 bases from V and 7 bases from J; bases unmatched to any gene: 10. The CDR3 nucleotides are TGTGCCAGCAGCGTAGCCCCCGACAGGGGGTTGTTTGAAGCTTTCTTT. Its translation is CASSVAPDRGLFEAFF.

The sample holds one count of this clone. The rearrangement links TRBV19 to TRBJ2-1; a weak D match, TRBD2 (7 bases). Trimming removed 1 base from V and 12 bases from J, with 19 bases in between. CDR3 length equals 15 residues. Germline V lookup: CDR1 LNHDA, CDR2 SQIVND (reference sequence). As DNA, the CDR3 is TGTGCCAGTAGTATAGTTTGGGCGGGAGAAGGGGGGCAGTTCTTC. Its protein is CASSIVWAGEGGQFF.

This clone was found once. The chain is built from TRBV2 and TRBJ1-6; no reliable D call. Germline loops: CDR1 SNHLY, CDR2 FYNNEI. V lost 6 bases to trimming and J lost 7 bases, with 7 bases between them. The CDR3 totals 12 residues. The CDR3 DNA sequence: TGTGCCAGCAGGACCGGGAATTCACCCCTCCACTTT. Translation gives CASRTGNSPLHF.

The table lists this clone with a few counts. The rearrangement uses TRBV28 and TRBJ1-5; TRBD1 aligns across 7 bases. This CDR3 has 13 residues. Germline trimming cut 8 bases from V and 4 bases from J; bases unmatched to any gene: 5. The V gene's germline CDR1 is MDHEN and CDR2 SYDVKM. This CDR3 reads CASLGQQNQPQHF. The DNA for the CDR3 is TGTGCCAGCCTGGGACAGCAGAATCAGCCCCAGCATTTT.

CDR3 sequence (DNA): TGTGCCAGCAGTCCTGGTTACAGGGGGAATCAGGAGCAGTACTTC. Translating it yields CASSPGYRGNQEQYF. The gene calls are TRBV27 and TRBJ2-7, with 8 bases identical to TRBD1. The germline gives CDR1 MNHEY, CDR2 SMNVEV (reference sequence). The junction had 13 bases not matched to a gene; V was cut back by 5 bases and J by 7 bases. The CDR3 has 15 residues.

CDR3 protein: CASSLWGRGQETQYF. The CDR3 DNA follows: TGTGCCAGCAGTTTATGGGGTAGGGGGCAAGAGACCCAGTACTTC. The chain joins TRBV28 to TRBJ2-5, with D maybe TRBD1 (6 bases). CDR1 and CDR2 from the germline V gene are MDHEN and SYDVKM. This CDR3 contains 15 residues. V was clipped by 0 bases and J by 2 bases, with 10 bases between them.

The CDR3 protein is CASNDRAGANVLTF. CDR3 nucleotides: TGTGCCAGCAATGACAGGGCTGGGGCCAACGTCCTGACTTTC. This chain connects TRBV6-5 to TRBJ2-6; 7 nucleotides agree with TRBD1. Germline loops: CDR1 MNHEY, CDR2 SVGAGI. V shed 7 bases, J shed 2 bases, and the junction held 2 bases outside the gene matches. There are 14 residues in the CDR3.

CDR3 coding DNA: TGTGCCAGCAGCTTAATGGGACAGGGGGCTGGTACGCAGTATTTT. Translated, it gives CASSLMGQGAGTQYF. This rearrangement joins TRBV7-2 to TRBJ2-3; TRBD1 matches at 12 bases. V lost 2 bases and J lost 8; bases outside the gene matches: 5. Per germline, CDR1 SGHTA and CDR2 FQGNSA. The CDR3 totals 15 residues.

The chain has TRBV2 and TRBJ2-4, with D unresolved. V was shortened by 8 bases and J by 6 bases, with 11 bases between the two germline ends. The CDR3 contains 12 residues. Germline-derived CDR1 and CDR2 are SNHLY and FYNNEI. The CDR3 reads CASCLESNIQYF. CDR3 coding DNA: TGTGCCAGCTGCTTAGAATCAAACATTCAGTACTTC.